The rows below give T cell receptor beta chains drawn from one sample of a study of blood T cell repertoires in COVID-19. Clones were read by immunoSEQ multiplex PCR, and TCRdb kept only the in-frame ones, dropping some. The data show 150,000 to 200,000 clones, just over 90% seen once. The sequencing sample was made of peripheral blood. The source of these receptors is a woman in her sixties with COVID-19, enrolled during active disease. Both conserved end residues are part of each CDR3. A D gene is named only where the DNA matches it firmly. Where a row states a size, it is once, few, many or the class of an expanded clone; other rows omit it.

clone_size	v_call	j_call	d_call	cdr3_length	cdr3_nt	cdr3_aa
NA	TRBV6-4	TRBJ1-6	NA	13	TGTGCCAGCAGTGACGTCAGGGGTTCACCCCTCCACTTT	CASSDVRGSPLHF
NA	TRBV18	TRBJ2-7	TRBD2	14	TGTGCCAGCTCGGAGGGACTAGGCTCCTACGAGCAGTACTTC	CASSEGLGSYEQYF
few	TRBV5-6	TRBJ1-2	NA	12	TGTGCCAGCGGGCTTACTAACTATGGCTACACCTTC	CASGLTNYGYTF
few	TRBV2	TRBJ1-2	NA	15	TGTGCCAGCAGAACGTCCGGGAACCAAAATGATGGCTACACCTTC	CASRTSGNQNDGYTF
NA	TRBV7-2	TRBJ2-1	NA	17	TGTGCCAGCAGCTTAGTGCACAGGGTAGGAGGTTACAATGAGCAGTTCTTC	CASSLVHRVGGYNEQFF
NA	TRBV30	TRBJ1-2	TRBD1	14	TGTGCCTGGAGTTCCCAGGGGGCCCACTATGGCTACACCTTC	CAWSSQGAHYGYTF
NA	TRBV5-1	TRBJ2-5	NA	14	TGCGCCAGCAGCTGGACAGACAGCCAAGAGACCCAGTACTTC	CASSWTDSQETQYF
NA	TRBV3-1/TRBV3-2	TRBJ1-2	NA	13	TGTGCCAGCAGCCGACAGAGTAACTATGGCTACACCTTC	CASSRQSNYGYTF
NA	TRBV9	TRBJ2-1	NA	15	TGTGCCAGCAGCGTAGGCGGGGCCGGGATTCAGGAGCAGTTCTTC	CASSVGGAGIQEQFF
once	TRBV4-2	TRBJ1-4	NA	14	TGTGCCAGCAGCCAAGACGGAACTAATGAAAAACTGTTTTTT	CASSQDGTNEKLFF
NA	TRBV5-4	TRBJ2-7	TRBD1	16	TGTGCCAGCAGCTCTCGTTGGCAGGGGGAACTCTACGAGCAGTACTTC	CASSSRWQGELYEQYF
NA	TRBV29-1	TRBJ1-1	TRBD1	14	TGCAGCGTTGAAGTAAACAGGGGTGGCACTGAAGCTTTCTTT	CSVEVNRGGTEAFF
NA	TRBV3-1/TRBV3-2	TRBJ2-7	TRBD2	17	TGTGCCAGCAGCCGGACCCGCGCGGGACTAGCGATCTACGAGCAGTACTTC	CASSRTRAGLAIYEQYF
NA	TRBV6-5	TRBJ1-1	TRBD1	14	TGTGCCAGCAGTACGACAGGGAGGTACACTGAAGCTTTCTTT	CASSTTGRYTEAFF
NA	TRBV19	TRBJ2-1	TRBD1	14	TGTGCCAGTATTCCCGGGACAGACTACAATGAGCAGTTCTTC	CASIPGTDYNEQFF
NA	TRBV19	TRBJ1-1	NA	12	TGTGCCAGTAGTACCGGGGGGAGTGAAGCTTTCTTT	CASSTGGSEAFF
NA	TRBV7-8	TRBJ2-1	NA	15	TGTGCCAGCAGCCTTCCCATGGGGGGACACAATGAGCAGTTCTTC	CASSLPMGGHNEQFF
NA	TRBV4-3	TRBJ1-2	NA	16	TGCGCCAGCAGCCCCAGCCTTCGGAGGGTTGACTATGGCTACACCTTC	CASSPSLRRVDYGYTF
NA	TRBV24-1	TRBJ1-2	TRBD1	12	TGTGCCACCAGTGACAGGACAGGTGGCTACACCTTC	CATSDRTGGYTF
NA	TRBV6-6	TRBJ1-5	NA	11	TGTGCCAGCAGTTCCGATCAGCCCCAGCATTTT	CASSSDQPQHF
NA	TRBV18	TRBJ1-5	NA	14	TGTGCCAGCTCACCACGACAAGCCGATCAGCCCCAGCATTTT	CASSPRQADQPQHF
NA	TRBV5-4	TRBJ1-4	TRBD1	15	TGTGCCAGCAGCTTGTGGGACAGGGGACATGAAAAACTGTTTTTT	CASSLWDRGHEKLFF
NA	TRBV7-2	TRBJ1-3	NA	15	TGTGCCAGCAGCTTAGCGGGGGGGACGGGAAACACCATATATTTT	CASSLAGGTGNTIYF
NA	TRBV11-3	TRBJ2-7	NA	13	TGTGCCAGCAGCCCAGGGGTGGCCTACGAGCAGTACTTC	CASSPGVAYEQYF
NA	TRBV7-6	TRBJ1-1	TRBD1	16	TGTGCCAGCAGTTCGGGGCAGGGGGCTTTGAACACTGAAGCTTTCTTT	CASSSGQGALNTEAFF
NA	TRBV13	TRBJ2-7	NA	15	TGTGCCAGCAGCCCCCGACAGAGTAGGGCCTACGAGCAGTACTTC	CASSPRQSRAYEQYF
once	TRBV30	TRBJ1-4	NA	16	TGTGCCTGGAGGAAGCCGGACAGCACAACTAATGAAAAACTGTTTTTT	CAWRKPDSTTNEKLFF
once	TRBV6-5	TRBJ2-6	NA	13	TGTGCCAGCGGGCAGGCGGGGGCCAACGTCCTGACTTTC	CASGQAGANVLTF
NA	TRBV30	TRBJ1-6	NA	13	TGTGCCTGGAGTGTAACAGGGACCCGATCCCTCCACTTT	CAWSVTGTRSLHF
NA	TRBV5-1	TRBJ2-2	NA	14	TGCGCCAGCGCGCCTAGCAGATCCACCGGGGAGCTGTTTTTT	CASAPSRSTGELFF
NA	TRBV7-8	TRBJ1-1	TRBD1	19	TGTGCCAGCAGCTTAGTGCGAGGGGGAGAGACCAGACAGGGGGCTGAAGCTTTCTTT	CASSLVRGGETRQGAEAFF
NA	TRBV7-2	TRBJ1-5	TRBD1	15	TGTGCCAGCAGCTTAGACGGACAGGGCCATCAGCCCCAGCATTTT	CASSLDGQGHQPQHF
NA	TRBV7-2	TRBJ2-3	TRBD2	15	TGTGCCAGCAGCCCTAGCGGGGCCCTGGGGGATACGCAGTATTTT	CASSPSGALGDTQYF
NA	TRBV4-2	TRBJ2-5	NA	15	TGTGCCAGCAGCCAAAGTCCAGGGGCACAAGAGACCCAGTACTTC	CASSQSPGAQETQYF
NA	TRBV9	TRBJ1-2	TRBD1	19	TGTGCCAGCAGCACCAAGGACAGGGCCCCAGAAATTAACAACTATGGCTACACCTTC	CASSTKDRAPEINNYGYTF
NA	TRBV2	TRBJ1-1	NA	15	TGTGCCAGCATTTTCCGGACAGCCTTTAACACTGAAGCTTTCTTT	CASIFRTAFNTEAFF
NA	TRBV6-6	TRBJ2-7	TRBD1	15	TGTGCCAGCAGTAACTCCGGGACAGGGATATACGAGCAGTACTTC	CASSNSGTGIYEQYF
once	TRBV5-1	TRBJ1-5	NA	15	TGCGCCAGCAGCTTGGGTGGGGGGAACAATCAGCCCCAGCATTTT	CASSLGGGNNQPQHF
NA	TRBV9	TRBJ2-3	NA	13	TGTGCCAGCAGCCCCCGAGCGGGAGATACGCAGTATTTT	CASSPRAGDTQYF
NA	TRBV12-3/TRBV12-4	TRBJ2-5	TRBD1	13	TGTGCCAGCAGCCCGACAGGGCCAGAGACCCAGTACTTC	CASSPTGPETQYF
NA	TRBV15	TRBJ2-4	TRBD2	14	TGTGCCACTGGACTAGCTATGGCCAAAAACATTCAGTACTTC	CATGLAMAKNIQYF
NA	TRBV7-8	TRBJ1-2	NA	16	TGTGCCAGCAGCTTAGTTGCAGGGGCTACTAACTATGGCTACACCTTC	CASSLVAGATNYGYTF
NA	TRBV5-6	TRBJ1-4	NA	15	TGTGCCAGCAGCTCAGGGGCCCGCTATAATGAAAAACTGTTTTTT	CASSSGARYNEKLFF
NA	TRBV5-4	TRBJ2-7	TRBD2	15	TGTGCCAGCAGCTTGGGCGGGGGTTACTCCTACGAGCAGTACTTC	CASSLGGGYSYEQYF
NA	TRBV5-1	TRBJ2-3	TRBD2	14	TGCGCCAGCAGCTGGGCGGGGGGCACAGATACGCAGTATTTT	CASSWAGGTDTQYF
NA	TRBV3-1/TRBV3-2	TRBJ2-3	TRBD1	15	TGTGCCAGCACCAGGGGGTGGGGGAGCACAGATACGCAGTATTTT	CASTRGWGSTDTQYF
NA	TRBV6-6	TRBJ2-7	NA	15	TGTGCCAGCAGTTACAGTGCTGGACAGCACTACGAGCAGTACTTC	CASSYSAGQHYEQYF
NA	TRBV5-1	TRBJ2-3	NA	15	TGCGCCAGCAGCTTGGCTTCAAACCCAGGGGATACGCAGTATTTT	CASSLASNPGDTQYF
NA	TRBV19	TRBJ1-1	TRBD1	15	TGTGCCAGTAGAAACCCACGATTAACAGGGGAAGTTGCTTTCTTT	CASRNPRLTGEVAFF
once	TRBV6-6	TRBJ2-5	TRBD1	16	TGTGCCAGCAGTCCACAGGACAGGGGGTCCCACAGGGCCCAGTACTTC	CASSPQDRGSHRAQYF
NA	TRBV4-1	TRBJ1-5	TRBD1	15	TGCGCCAGCAGCCTCGGACAGGGGAACAATCAGCCCCAGCATTTT	CASSLGQGNNQPQHF
once	TRBV5-1	TRBJ1-1	NA	14	TGCGCCAGCAGCTTGCGGGACACGAACACTGAAGCTTTCTTT	CASSLRDTNTEAFF
NA	TRBV6-5	TRBJ1-4	NA	13	TGTGCCAGCAGCTTAGCAACTAATGAAAAACTGTTTTTT	CASSLATNEKLFF
NA	TRBV19	TRBJ1-2	TRBD1	14	TGTGCCAGTAGTCCGGGACAGGCTAACTATGGCTACACCTTC	CASSPGQANYGYTF
NA	TRBV7-7	TRBJ2-5	NA	14	TGTGCTAGCAGGGCCTCCGAGGGTCAAGAGACCCAGTACTTC	CASRASEGQETQYF
once	TRBV12-3/TRBV12-4	TRBJ2-7	NA	13	TGTGCCAGCAGAAAACAGGACTCCTACGAGCAGTACTTC	CASRKQDSYEQYF
NA	TRBV19	TRBJ1-4	TRBD1	16	TGTGCCAGTAGTATCGACAGGGGGAGAACTAATGAAAAACTGTTTTTT	CASSIDRGRTNEKLFF